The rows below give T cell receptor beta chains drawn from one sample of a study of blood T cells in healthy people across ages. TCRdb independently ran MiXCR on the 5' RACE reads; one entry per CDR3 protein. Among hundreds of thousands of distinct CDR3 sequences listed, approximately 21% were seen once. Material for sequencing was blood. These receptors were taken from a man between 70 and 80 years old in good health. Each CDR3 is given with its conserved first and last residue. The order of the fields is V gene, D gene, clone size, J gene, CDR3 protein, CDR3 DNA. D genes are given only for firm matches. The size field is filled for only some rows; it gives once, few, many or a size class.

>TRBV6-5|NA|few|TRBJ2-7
CASSYSPGQGIYEQYF
TGTGCCAGCAGTTATTCCCCGGGGCAGGGGATTTACGAGCAGTACTTC
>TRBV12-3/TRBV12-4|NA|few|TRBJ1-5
CASRETQGQPQHF
TGTGCCAGCAGGGAGACACAGGGACAGCCCCAGCATTTT
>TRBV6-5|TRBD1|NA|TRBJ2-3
CASSKGADTQYF
TGTGCCAGCAGCAAGGGGGCGGATACGCAGTATTTT
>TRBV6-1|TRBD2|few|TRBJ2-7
CASSRTSGSVGEQYF
TGTGCCAGCAGTAGGACTAGCGGGAGTGTTGGGGAGCAGTACTTC
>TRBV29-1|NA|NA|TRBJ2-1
CSVELAGTIRGQFF
TGCAGCGTTGAATTGGCGGGCACCATCAGGGGGCAGTTCTTC
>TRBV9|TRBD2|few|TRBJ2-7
CASSAEGTSGRRGSYEQYF
TGTGCCAGCAGCGCCGAAGGGACTAGCGGGAGGAGGGGCTCCTACGAGCAGTACTTC
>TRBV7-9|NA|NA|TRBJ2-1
CASSLKGSSQDEQFF
TGTGCCAGCAGCTTAAAAGGGAGCTCCCAGGATGAGCAGTTCTTC
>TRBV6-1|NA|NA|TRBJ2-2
CASSEFGRGTGELFF
TGTGCCAGCAGTGAATTTGGGAGGGGGACCGGGGAGCTGTTTTTT
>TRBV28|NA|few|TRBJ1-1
CASSLEFQAFF
TGTGCCAGCAGTTTAGAGTTCCAAGCTTTCTTT
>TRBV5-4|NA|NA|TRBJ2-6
CASSLVAGRSGANVLTF
TGTGCCAGCAGCTTGGTTGCCGGGCGCTCTGGGGCCAACGTCCTGACTTTC
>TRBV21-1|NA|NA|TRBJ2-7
CATYPGQGVSYEQYF
TGTGCCACCTATCCGGGACAGGGGGTCTCCTACGAGCAGTACTTC
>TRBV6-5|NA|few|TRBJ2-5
CASSYSQAQETQYF
TGTGCCAGCAGTTACTCCCAGGCGCAAGAGACCCAGTACTTC
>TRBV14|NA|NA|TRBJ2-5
CASSQDVRGQETQYF
TGTGCCAGCAGCCAAGATGTCCGGGGGCAAGAGACCCAGTACTTC
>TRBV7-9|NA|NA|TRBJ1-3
CASGGGIGGADTIYF
TGTGCCAGCGGCGGCGGGATAGGAGGGGCTGACACCATATATTTT
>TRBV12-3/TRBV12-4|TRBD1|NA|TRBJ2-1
CASSGGQGPNEQFF
TGTGCCAGCAGTGGGGGACAGGGCCCCAATGAGCAGTTCTTC
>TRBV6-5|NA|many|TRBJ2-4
CASSFTGKGSGNIQYF
TGTGCCAGCAGTTTTACAGGGAAGGGATCGGGAAACATTCAGTACTTC
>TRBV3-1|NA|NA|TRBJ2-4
CASSQEETAKNIQYF
TGTGCCAGCAGCCAAGAGGAAACGGCCAAAAACATTCAGTACTTC
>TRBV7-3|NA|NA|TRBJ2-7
CASSLKGAGDYEQYF
TGTGCCAGCAGCTTAAAAGGTGCGGGCGACTACGAGCAGTACTTC
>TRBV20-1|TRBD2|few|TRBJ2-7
CSASGLAGILYEQYF
TGCAGTGCTAGTGGGCTAGCGGGAATACTTTACGAGCAGTACTTC
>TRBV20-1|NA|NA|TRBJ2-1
CSAGLGLNEQFF
TGCAGTGCCGGACTGGGGTTAAATGAGCAGTTCTTC
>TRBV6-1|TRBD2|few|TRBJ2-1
CASSEAISGIYNEQFF
TGTGCCAGCAGTGAAGCGATTAGCGGGATCTACAATGAGCAGTTCTTC
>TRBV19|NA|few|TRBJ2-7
CASSIEGAVSYEQYF
TGTGCCAGTAGTATAGAAGGGGCCGTCTCCTACGAGCAGTACTTC
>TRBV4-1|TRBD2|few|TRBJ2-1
CASSQDRVASGAYNEQFF
TGCGCCAGCAGCCAAGACCGCGTTGCTAGCGGAGCCTACAATGAGCAGTTCTTC
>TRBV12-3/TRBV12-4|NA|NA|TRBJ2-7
CASTPHGRSPYEQYF
TGTGCCAGCACCCCTCATGGCAGGAGCCCCTACGAGCAGTACTTC
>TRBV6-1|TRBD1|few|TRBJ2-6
CASFRDRAPSGANVLTF
TGCGCCAGCTTCAGAGACAGGGCTCCCTCTGGGGCCAACGTCCTGACTTTC
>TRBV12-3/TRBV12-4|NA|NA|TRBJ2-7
CASSLRGTGNQYEQYF
TGTGCCAGCAGTTTACGGGGAACAGGGAACCAGTACGAGCAGTACTTC
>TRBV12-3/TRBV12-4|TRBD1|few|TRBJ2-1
CASSLRSGGQTEQFF
TGTGCCAGCAGTTTAAGGTCAGGGGGACAGACTGAGCAGTTCTTC
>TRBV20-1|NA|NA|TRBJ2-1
CSATDYNEQFF
TGCAGTGCCACGGACTACAATGAGCAGTTCTTC
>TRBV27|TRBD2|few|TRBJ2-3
CASSITSGRTDTQYF
TGTGCCAGCAGTATCACTAGCGGGAGAACAGATACGCAGTATTTT
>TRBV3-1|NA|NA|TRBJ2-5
CASSQGKQAVQETQYF
TGTGCCAGCAGCCAGGGGAAACAGGCGGTCCAAGAGACCCAGTACTTC
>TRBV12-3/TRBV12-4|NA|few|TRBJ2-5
CASSLDWKTQYF
TGTGCCAGCAGTTTAGACTGGAAGACCCAGTACTTC
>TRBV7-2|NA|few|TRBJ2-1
CASSSIILAPNEQFF
TGTGCCAGCAGCTCCATTATTCTAGCGCCTAATGAGCAGTTCTTC
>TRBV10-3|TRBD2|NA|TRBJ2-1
CAISESLAGSMNEQFF
TGTGCCATCAGTGAGAGTCTAGCGGGGAGTATGAATGAGCAGTTCTTC
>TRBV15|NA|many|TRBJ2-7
CATSRGRYEQYF
TGTGCCACCAGCAGAGGTCGCTACGAGCAGTACTTC
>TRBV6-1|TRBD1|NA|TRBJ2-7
CASSNRQGSYEQYF
TGTGCCAGCAGTAATCGACAGGGCTCCTACGAGCAGTACTTC
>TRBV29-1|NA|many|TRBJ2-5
CSVVGGELVQETQYF
TGCAGCGTTGTTGGCGGGGAACTCGTACAAGAGACCCAGTACTTC
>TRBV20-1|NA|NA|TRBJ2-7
CSATHGLFSEQYF
TGCAGTGCTACCCACGGACTCTTCTCCGAGCAGTACTTC
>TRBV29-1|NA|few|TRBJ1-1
CSVEPYGGPEAFF
TGCAGCGTTGAACCATACGGGGGCCCTGAAGCTTTCTTT